Below are 13 T cell receptor beta chains sequenced from a single sample in a study of post-analysis software for immune sequencing data. Antigens for these TCRs are unknown. General observations from the study: Controls showed lower frequencies than patients for a handful of TRBV segments, and TRBV5-6, TRBV5-1 and TRBV20-1 were among these.

cDNA libraries for TCR beta contained unique molecular identifiers. One entry per CDR3 protein, called by TCRdb with MiXCR from the PCR reads. The sample has hundreds of thousands of distinct CDR3 sequences, roughly 46% seen once. Sequencing was done on a sample of blood. The receptors come from a girl between 5 and 17 years old with multiple sclerosis.

The rearrangement joins TRBV20-1 to TRBJ2-1; 8 positions match TRBD2. From germline, CDR1 is DFQATT and CDR2 SNEGSKA (reference sequence). The CDR3 totals 15 residues. V lost 0 bases and J lost 6; bases outside the gene matches: 7. The CDR3 DNA follows: TGCAGTGCTAGAGATATGGCGGGAGGCTTCAATGAGCAGTTCTTC. As protein: CSARDMAGGFNEQFF.

This sequence joins TRBV11-3 and TRBJ2-2, with TRBD1 matching 7 bases. Trimming cost V 5 bases and J 3 bases; bases outside gene matches: 6. The V gene's germline CDR1 is SGHNT and CDR2 YENEEA. The CDR3 totals 15 residues. This CDR3 is CASSHRDSDTGELFF. Written as DNA, the CDR3 is TGTGCCAGCAGCCATCGGGACAGCGACACCGGGGAGCTGTTTTTT.

The CDR3 nucleotides are TGTGCCAGCAGAAACAGGGGAGCCACCTACGAGCAGTACTTC. It translates to CASRNRGATYEQYF. The rearrangement joins TRBV28 to TRBJ2-7; 7 nucleotides align to TRBD1. From germline, CDR1 is MDHEN and CDR2 SYDVKM. The CDR3 totals 14 residues. V was clipped by 6 bases and J by 2 bases; unmatched bases: 7.

V is TRBV4-1 and J is TRBJ1-2; D is ambiguous. With 0 bases removed from V and 8 bases from J, the gap between germline ends came to 13 bases. The V gene's germline CDR1 is MGHRA and CDR2 YSYEKL. CDR3 size: 14 residues. CDR3 sequence (DNA): TGCGCCAGCAGCCAAGAATCCGGGTCGGACGGCTACACCTTC. Amino acid sequence: CASSQESGSDGYTF.

The V call is TRBV12-3 or TRBV12-4, the J call TRBJ1-1; D is perhaps TRBD1 (6 bases). This CDR3 region has 19 residues. Trimming pared 5 bases from V and 1 base from J, leaving 26 bases between. This chain's CDR3 is CASSPSREGDLLKNTEAFF. Written as DNA, the CDR3 is TGTGCCAGCAGTCCAAGCAGGGAGGGGGACCTATTGAAGAACACTGAAGCTTTCTTT.

The chain recombines TRBV9 with TRBJ2-7; the D is unclear. CDR3 length: 13 residues. Germline V gene lookup returns CDR1 SGDLS and CDR2 YYNGEE. V gave up 3 bases and J gave up 3 bases, with 10 bases separating them. As DNA, the CDR3 is TGTGCCAGCAGCGGACCCGTAGACTACGAGCAGTACTTC. This encodes CASSGPVDYEQYF. The complete variable domain, with remaining parts taken from reference TRBV9 and TRBJ2-7, reads DSGVTQTPKHLITATGQRVTLRCSPRSGDLSVYWYQQSLDQGLQFLIQYYNGEERAKGNILERFSAQQFPDLHSELNLSSLELGDSALYFCASSGPVDYEQYFGPGTRLTVT.

This CDR3 reads CASTKGDRGAYEQYF. DNA for the CDR3: TGTGCCAGCACCAAGGGGGACAGGGGGGCCTACGAGCAGTACTTC. The chain combines TRBV12-3 or TRBV12-4 with TRBJ2-7, with 11 nucleotides matching TRBD1. This CDR3 contains 15 residues. V lost 7 bases and J lost 2; bases outside the gene matches: 7.

The chain employs TRBV20-1 and TRBJ1-6, with 8 bases aligning to TRBD1. The germline CDR1 and CDR2 sequences are DFQATT and SNEGSKA (reference sequence). After removal of 6 bases from V and 6 bases from J, the junction contained 4 bases not matched to a gene. The CDR3 runs to 13 residues. The CDR3, as DNA: TGCAGTGCCAGGACAGGGACTAATTCACCCCTCCACTTT. Protein: CSARTGTNSPLHF.

CDR3 nucleotides: TGTGCCAGCCGGACTAGCGGGATCATAAATGAGCAGTTCTTC. Protein sequence: CASRTSGIINEQFF. The chain carries TRBV12-3 or TRBV12-4 and TRBJ2-1; TRBD2 aligns across 12 bases. V lost 8 bases and J lost 7; bases outside the gene matches: 6. The CDR3 spans 14 residues.

There are a few counts of this clonotype. The CDR3 DNA follows: TGTGCCAGCAGCCGCATAATAAACGGAGAGCAGTACTTC. It encodes CASSRIINGEQYF. This chain joins TRBV6-5 and TRBJ2-5; D ambiguous. Germline CDR1 MNHEY, CDR2 SVGAGI. V was trimmed by 6 bases and J by 11 bases, leaving 19 bases between them. This CDR3 has 13 amino acids.

This clonotype has just a few counts. The chain joins TRBV4-1 to TRBJ2-4; possibly TRBD2 for D (6 bases). This CDR3 has 20 residues. CDR1 is MGHRA and CDR2 is YSYEKL in the germline V gene. The V and J ends lost 0 bases and 8 bases respectively, with 29 bases between them. CDR3 nucleotide sequence: TGCGCCAGCAGCCAAGAAGGGGATACAATCAGGGACTGGTTTGTACACATTCAGTACTTC. Protein: CASSQEGDTIRDWFVHIQYF.

The rearrangement joins TRBV5-1 to TRBJ2-3, with 10 positions matching TRBD2. V shed 6 bases and J 4 bases; nucleotides not matched to a gene: 17. The CDR3 has 18 amino acids. In germline, CDR1 is SGHRS, CDR2 YFSETQ. The CDR3 DNA reads as TGCGCCAGCATGGGAAGCCTTGGAACTAGCGGGGAGTCAGATACGCAGTATTTT. It is translated as CASMGSLGTSGESDTQYF.

The chain carries TRBV7-2 and TRBJ2-7; 11 bases are shared with TRBD2. Germline loops: CDR1 SGHTA, CDR2 FQGNSA. CDR3 length: 14 residues. V was clipped by 5 bases and J by 4 bases; unmatched bases: 4. The DNA of the CDR3 is TGTGCCAGCAGCACGACTAGCGGGGTATACGAGCAGTACTTC. Its translation: CASSTTSGVYEQYF.